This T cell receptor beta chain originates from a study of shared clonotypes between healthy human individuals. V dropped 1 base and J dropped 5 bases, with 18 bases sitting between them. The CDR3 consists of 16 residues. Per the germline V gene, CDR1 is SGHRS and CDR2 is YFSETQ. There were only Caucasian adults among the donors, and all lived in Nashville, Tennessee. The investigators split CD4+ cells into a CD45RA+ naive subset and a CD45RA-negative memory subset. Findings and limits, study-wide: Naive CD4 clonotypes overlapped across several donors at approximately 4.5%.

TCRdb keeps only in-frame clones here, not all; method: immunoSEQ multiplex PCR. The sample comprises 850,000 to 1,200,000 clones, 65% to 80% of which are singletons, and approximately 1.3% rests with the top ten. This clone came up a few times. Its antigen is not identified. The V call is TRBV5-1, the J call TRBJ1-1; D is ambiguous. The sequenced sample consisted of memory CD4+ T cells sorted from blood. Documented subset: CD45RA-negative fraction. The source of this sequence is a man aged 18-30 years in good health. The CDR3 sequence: CASSLMGLTEGTEAFF. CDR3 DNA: TGCGCCAGCAGCTTGATGGGGTTAACGGAAGGGACTGAAGCTTTCTTT.